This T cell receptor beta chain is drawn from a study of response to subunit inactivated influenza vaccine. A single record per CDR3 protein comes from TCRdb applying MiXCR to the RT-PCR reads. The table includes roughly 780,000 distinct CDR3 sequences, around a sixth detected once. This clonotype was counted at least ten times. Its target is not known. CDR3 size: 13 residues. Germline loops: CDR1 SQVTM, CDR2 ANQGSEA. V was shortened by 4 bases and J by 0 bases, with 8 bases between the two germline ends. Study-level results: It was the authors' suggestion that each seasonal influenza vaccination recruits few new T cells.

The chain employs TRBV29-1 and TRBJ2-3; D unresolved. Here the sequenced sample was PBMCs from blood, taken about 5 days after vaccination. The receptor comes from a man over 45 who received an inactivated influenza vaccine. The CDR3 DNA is TGCAGCGTTGGGGGTTCTAGCACAGATACGCAGTATTTT. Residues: CSVGGSSTDTQYF.